The sequence of this TCR beta chain was determined in a study of T-cell reconstitution after alpha-beta-depleted transplantation in children. General study findings and limits: About two months after transplant, alpha-beta T cells reportedly came from several hundred expanded graft clones.

Of note for this clonotype: No antigen is known for it.

A TCRbeta library incorporating unique molecular identifiers was prepared. TCRdb fed the PCR reads into MiXCR, producing one record per CDR3 protein. The table records a few hundred thousand distinct CDR3 sequences, around 10% of them present only once. CDR1 is SGHTA, CDR2 FQGNSA, per germline. CDR3 length: 15 residues. Trimming cost V 6 bases and J 12 bases, with 21 bases left between them. This sequence joins TRBV7-2 and TRBJ1-6; D might be TRBD1 (6 bases). This TCR came from a boy younger than two with acute myeloid leukemia, due to receive a stem cell transplant. This specimen consisted of PBMCs, obtained before TCRalphabeta/CD19-depleted stem cell transplant. The CDR3 DNA sequence: TGTGCCAGCAGTACGGGGGCAGCTCTACTTAAACCCCTCCACTTT. Its protein is CASSTGAALLKPLHF.